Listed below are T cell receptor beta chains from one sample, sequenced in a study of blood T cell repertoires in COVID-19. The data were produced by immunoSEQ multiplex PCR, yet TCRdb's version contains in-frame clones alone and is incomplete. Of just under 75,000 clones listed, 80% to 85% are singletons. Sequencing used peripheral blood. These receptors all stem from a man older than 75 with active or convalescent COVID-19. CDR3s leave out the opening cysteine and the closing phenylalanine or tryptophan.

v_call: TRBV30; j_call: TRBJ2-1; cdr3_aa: AWSVVGSSYNEQF
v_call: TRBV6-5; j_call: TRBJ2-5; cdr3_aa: ASSPSTGAVETQY
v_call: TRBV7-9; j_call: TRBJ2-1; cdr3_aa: ASSRQGNEQF
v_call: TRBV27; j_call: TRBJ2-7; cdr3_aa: ASSLRQSYEQY
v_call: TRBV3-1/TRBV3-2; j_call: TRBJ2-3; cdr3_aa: ASSHRDKADTQY
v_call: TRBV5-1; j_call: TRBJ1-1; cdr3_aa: ASSLRTGYTEAF
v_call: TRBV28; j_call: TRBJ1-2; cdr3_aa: ASSILNGVDGYT
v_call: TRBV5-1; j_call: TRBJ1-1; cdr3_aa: ASSYGGGNTEAF
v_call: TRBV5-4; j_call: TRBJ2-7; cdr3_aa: ASSLGTENSYEQY
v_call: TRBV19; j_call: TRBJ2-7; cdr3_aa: ASSNYRGTYEQY
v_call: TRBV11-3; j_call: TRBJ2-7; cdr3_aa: ASSRRVNEQY
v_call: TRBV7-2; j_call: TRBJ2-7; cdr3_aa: ASSLGIRGTYEQY
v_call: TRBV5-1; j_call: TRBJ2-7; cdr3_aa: VRRGSHPYEQY
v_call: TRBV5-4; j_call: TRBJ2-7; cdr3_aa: ASSILAYEQY
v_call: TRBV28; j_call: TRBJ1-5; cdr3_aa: ASSLEGGAPWPQH
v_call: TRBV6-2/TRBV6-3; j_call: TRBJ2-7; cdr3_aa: ASSYSQGTEQY
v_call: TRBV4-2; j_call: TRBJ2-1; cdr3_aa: ASSQDGGGFNNEQF
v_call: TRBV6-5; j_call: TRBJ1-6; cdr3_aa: ASSYTGDGNSPLH
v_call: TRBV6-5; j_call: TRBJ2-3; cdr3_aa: ASSPQSTDTQY
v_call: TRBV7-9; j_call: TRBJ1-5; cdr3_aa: ASSSQVGGQPQH
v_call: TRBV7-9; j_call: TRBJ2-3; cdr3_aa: ASSPAGFSTDTQY
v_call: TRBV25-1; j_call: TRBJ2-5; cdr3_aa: ASSDSVSKETQY
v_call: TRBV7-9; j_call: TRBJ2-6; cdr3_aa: ATFGANVLT
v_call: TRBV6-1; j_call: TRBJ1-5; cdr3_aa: ASSESGTGLHSNQPQH
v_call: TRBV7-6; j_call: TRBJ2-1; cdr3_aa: ASSFRQAYNEQF
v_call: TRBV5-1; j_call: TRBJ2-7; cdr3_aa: ASRGGQADYEQY
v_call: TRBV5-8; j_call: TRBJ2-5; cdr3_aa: ASSSGQTGETQY
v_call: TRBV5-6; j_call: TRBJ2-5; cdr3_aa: ASSLVLEETQY
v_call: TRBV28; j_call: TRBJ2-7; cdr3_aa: ASWGRGSYEQY
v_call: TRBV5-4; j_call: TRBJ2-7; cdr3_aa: ASSLVGGAYEQY
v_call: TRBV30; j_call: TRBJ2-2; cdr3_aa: AWSYRGHTGELF
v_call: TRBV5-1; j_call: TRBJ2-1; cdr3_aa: ASSEASISYNEQF
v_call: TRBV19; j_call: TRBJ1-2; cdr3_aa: ASTGGYRGLGYGYT
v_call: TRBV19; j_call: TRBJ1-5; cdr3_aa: ASSIGRDRGNQPQH
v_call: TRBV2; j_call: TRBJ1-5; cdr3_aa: ASRNGVGSNQPQH
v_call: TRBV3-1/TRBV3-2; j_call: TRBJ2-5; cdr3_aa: ASSKARTGRQETQY
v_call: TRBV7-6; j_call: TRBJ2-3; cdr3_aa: ASSQGTGRGTDTQY
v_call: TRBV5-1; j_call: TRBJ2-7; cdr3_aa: ASSGGLAGYYEQY
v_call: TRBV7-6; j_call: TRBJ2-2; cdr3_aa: ASSQQAARIPGELF
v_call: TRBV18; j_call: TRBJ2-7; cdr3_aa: ASSPPGQGKGDEQY
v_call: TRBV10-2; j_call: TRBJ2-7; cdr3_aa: ASSATSYEQY
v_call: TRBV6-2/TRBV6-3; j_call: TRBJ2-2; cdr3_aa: ASSFQGQINTGELF
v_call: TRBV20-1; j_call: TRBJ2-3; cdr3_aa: SASSSGGPDTQY
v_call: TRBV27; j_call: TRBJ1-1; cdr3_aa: ASSRRPTGPVNTEAF
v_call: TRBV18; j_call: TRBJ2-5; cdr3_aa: ASSGAGQETQY
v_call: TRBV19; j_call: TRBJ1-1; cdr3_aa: ASSSGTAGETEAF